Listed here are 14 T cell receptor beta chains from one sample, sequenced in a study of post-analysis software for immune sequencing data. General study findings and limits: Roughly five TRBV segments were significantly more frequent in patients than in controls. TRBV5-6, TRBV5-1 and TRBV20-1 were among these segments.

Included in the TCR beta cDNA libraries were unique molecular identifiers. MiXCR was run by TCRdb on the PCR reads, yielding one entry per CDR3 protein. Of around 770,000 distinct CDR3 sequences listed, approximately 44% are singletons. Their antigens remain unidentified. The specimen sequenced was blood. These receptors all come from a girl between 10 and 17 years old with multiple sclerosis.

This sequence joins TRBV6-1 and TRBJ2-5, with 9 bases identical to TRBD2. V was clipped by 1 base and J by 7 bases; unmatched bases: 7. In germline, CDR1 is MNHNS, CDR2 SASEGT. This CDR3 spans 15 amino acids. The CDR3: CASSEEGTSRGTQYF. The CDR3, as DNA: TGTGCCAGCAGTGAAGAAGGGACTAGCAGAGGGACCCAGTACTTC.

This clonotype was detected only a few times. The CDR3 is CASSLMTSPRQNIQYF. Written as DNA, the CDR3 is TGTGCCAGCAGTCTGATGACTAGCCCGAGGCAAAACATTCAGTACTTC. This chain joins TRBV6-1 and TRBJ2-4; 7 bases align to TRBD2. V shed 5 bases and J 5 bases; nucleotides not matched to a gene: 12. There are 16 residues in the CDR3. Germline lookup yields CDR1 MNHNS and CDR2 SASEGT.

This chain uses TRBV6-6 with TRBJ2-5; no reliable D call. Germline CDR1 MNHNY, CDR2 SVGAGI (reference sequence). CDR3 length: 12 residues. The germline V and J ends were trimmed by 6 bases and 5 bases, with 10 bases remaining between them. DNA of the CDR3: TGTGCCAGCAGCCAAACGGCGGAGACCCAGTACTTC. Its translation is CASSQTAETQYF.

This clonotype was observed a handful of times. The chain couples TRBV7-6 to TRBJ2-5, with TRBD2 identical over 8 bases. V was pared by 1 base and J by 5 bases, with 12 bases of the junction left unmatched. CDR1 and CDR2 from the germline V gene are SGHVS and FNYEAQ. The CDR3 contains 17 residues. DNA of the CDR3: TGTGCCAGCAGCTTAGTAAGCGGGAGATTGGGTATGGAGACCCAGTACTTC. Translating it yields CASSLVSGRLGMETQYF.

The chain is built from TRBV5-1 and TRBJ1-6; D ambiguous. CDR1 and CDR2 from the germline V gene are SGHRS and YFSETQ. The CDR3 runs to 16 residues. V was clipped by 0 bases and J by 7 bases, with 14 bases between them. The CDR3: CASSLGAGVKNSPLHF. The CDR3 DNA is TGCGCCAGCAGCTTGGGGGCCGGGGTCAAGAATTCACCCCTCCACTTT.

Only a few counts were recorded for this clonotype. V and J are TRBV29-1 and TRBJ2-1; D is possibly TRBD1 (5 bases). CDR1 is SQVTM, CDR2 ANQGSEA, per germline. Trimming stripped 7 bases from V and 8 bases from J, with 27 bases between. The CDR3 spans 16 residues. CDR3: CSGTKTGDGAVDEQFF. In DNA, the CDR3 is TGCAGCGGGACCAAAACAGGTGATGGAGCCGTTGATGAGCAGTTCTTC.

The CDR3 loop is CASSYKGGGLHTEAFF. CDR3 bases: TGTGCCAGCAGTTACAAGGGTGGAGGGTTGCACACTGAAGCTTTCTTT. The chain carries TRBV6-5 and TRBJ1-1, with unresolved D. CDR1 and CDR2 from the germline V gene are MNHEY and SVGAGI. This CDR3 has 16 residues. Trimming left V 2 bases short and J 3 bases short, with 16 bases between.

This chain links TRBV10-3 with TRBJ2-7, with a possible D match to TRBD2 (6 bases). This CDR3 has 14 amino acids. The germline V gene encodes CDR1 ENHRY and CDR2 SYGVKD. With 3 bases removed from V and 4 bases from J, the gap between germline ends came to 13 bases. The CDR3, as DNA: TGTGCCATCAGTGACAGGGCGGGGAAGTACGAGCAGTACTTC. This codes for CAISDRAGKYEQYF.

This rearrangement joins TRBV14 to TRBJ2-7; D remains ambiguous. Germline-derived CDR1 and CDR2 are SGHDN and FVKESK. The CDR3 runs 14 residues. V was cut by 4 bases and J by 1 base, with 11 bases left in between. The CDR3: CASSPQVDSYEQYF. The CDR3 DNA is TGTGCCAGCAGCCCCCAGGTGGATTCCTACGAGCAGTACTTC.

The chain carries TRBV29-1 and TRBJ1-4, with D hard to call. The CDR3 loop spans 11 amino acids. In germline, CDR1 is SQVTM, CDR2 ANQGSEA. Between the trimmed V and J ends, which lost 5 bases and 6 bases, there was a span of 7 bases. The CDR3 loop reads CSVHGDEKLFF. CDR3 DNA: TGCAGCGTTCACGGGGATGAAAAACTGTTTTTT.

CDR3 protein: CASTKSGGYEQYF. In DNA form, the CDR3 reads TGTGCCAGCACCAAATCAGGGGGCTACGAGCAGTACTTC. This chain uses TRBV6-5 with TRBJ2-7; 7 bases line up with TRBD1. The CDR3 covers 13 residues. CDR1 MNHEY and CDR2 SVGAGI come from the germline V gene. V trimming: 7 bases; J trimming: 3 bases; junction bases outside the gene matches: 6.

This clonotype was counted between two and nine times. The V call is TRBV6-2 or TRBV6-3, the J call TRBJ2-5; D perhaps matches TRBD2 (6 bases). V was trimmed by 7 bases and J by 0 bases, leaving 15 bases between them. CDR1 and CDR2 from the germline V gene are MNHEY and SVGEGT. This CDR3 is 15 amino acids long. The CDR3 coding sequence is TGTGCCAGCAAGGGTTCGGAGGGGCACCAAGAGACCCAGTACTTC. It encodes CASKGSEGHQETQYF.

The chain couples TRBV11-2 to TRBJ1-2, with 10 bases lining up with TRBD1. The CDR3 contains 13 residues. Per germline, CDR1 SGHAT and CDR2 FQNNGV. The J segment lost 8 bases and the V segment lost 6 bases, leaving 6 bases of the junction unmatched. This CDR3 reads CASRRQGAEGYTF. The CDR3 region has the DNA TGTGCCAGCAGGCGACAGGGGGCAGAAGGCTACACCTTC.

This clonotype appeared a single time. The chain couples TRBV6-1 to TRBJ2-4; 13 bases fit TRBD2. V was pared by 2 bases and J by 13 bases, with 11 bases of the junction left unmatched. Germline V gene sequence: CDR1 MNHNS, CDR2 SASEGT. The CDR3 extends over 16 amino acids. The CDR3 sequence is CASSESGLAGVGEQYF. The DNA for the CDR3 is TGTGCCAGCAGTGAATCCGGACTAGCGGGAGTAGGGGAGCAGTACTTC.